Below, 22 T cell receptor delta chains from the same sample are listed, as sequenced in a study of γδ T cells in repeated Plasmodium falciparum infection. TCRdb fed the multiplex PCR reads to CATT. The repertoire holds tens of thousands of delta-chain clones, with approximately 1.7% as singletons. Vgamma9/Vdelta2+ and Vdelta2-negative gammadelta T cells were flow-sorted from PBMC for bulk sequencing. The sample was gamma-delta T cells from blood. Source of these receptors: a pool of human donors (malaria-infected and uninfected, not separated).

This clone was recorded many times. Translating this DNA gives a protein that differs at residue 6 from the TCRdb one, which belongs to a much larger clone; a read error is likely, and the protein shown is this translation. This CDR3 is CACDTVTGTAQLFF. The CDR3 DNA is TGTGCCTGTGACACCGTTACTGGGACAGCACAACTCTTCTTT. The rearrangement joins TRDV2 to TRDJ2; tentative D call: TRDD3 (5 bases). V dropped 0 bases and J dropped 4 bases, with 8 bases sitting between them. CDR3 length: 14 residues. Germline-derived CDR1 and CDR2 are GEAIGNYY and EKD.

This clone came up a few times. This likely stems from a read error, as it lies one base from a far larger clone. Within the sample, other DNA sequences also encode this same CDR3. The chain is built from TRDV1 and TRDJ2, with D perhaps being TRDD1 or TRDD3 (5 bases each). No J gene is reported in TCRdb; it was inferred here by comparing the DNA with germline. Looked up from germline, CDR1 is TSWWSYY and CDR2 is QGS. The CDR3 is 21 residues long. Trimming cost V 2 bases and J 4 bases, with 29 bases left between them. CDR3 in DNA: TGTGCTCTTGGGGAAGAATCGTACCATGAAATGGGCAAAGGGGAGACAGCACAACTCTTCTTT. It encodes CALGEESYHEMGKGETAQLFF.

Many counts were recorded for this clone. This DNA translates differently at residue 16 from the TCRdb protein, which is that of a much larger clone; a read error is likely, and the protein shown is the DNA's own translation. The chain links TRDV1 to TRDJ1; 13 bases map to TRDD3. The CDR3 covers 24 residues. Germline assignment: CDR1 TSWWSYY and CDR2 QGS. J gave up 3 bases and V 5 bases, and 30 bases lay outside the gene matches. The CDR3 loop reads CALGPINLYWGIRDFRLASDKLIF. The CDR3 DNA follows: TGTGCTCTTGGGCCCATCAACCTGTACTGGGGGATACGCGATTTTCGTCTTGCATCCGATAAACTCATCTTT.

This clone appeared many times. Given a far larger clone just one base away, this is likely a sequencing read error. Other DNA sequences in the same sample also yield this CDR3. This rearrangement joins TRDV2 to TRDJ3, with TRDD3 identical over 13 bases. The CDR3 is 18 amino acids. CDR1 is GEAIGNYY and CDR2 is EKD in the germline V gene. The CDR3 spells CACDLLGDTHWDTRQMFF. As DNA, the CDR3 is TGTGCCTGTGACCTACTGGGGGATACGCATTGGGATACCCGACAGATGTTTTTC.

This clone was picked up many times. TCRdb's listed protein matches a much larger clone and diverges from this DNA's translation at residue 3, likely through a read error; the protein shown comes from the DNA. The genes are TRDV2 and TRDJ1; 10 nucleotides line up with TRDD3. This CDR3 is built from 21 residues. Germline V gene data show CDR1 as GEAIGNYY and CDR2 as EKD. The CDR3 loop reads CARDAYWGMAPGAGGTDKLIF. The CDR3 DNA is TGTGCCCGTGACGCGTACTGGGGGATGGCTCCGGGTGCGGGTGGCACCGATAAACTCATCTTT.

This clone was counted between two and nine times. This DNA's translation differs at residues 5 and 6 from TCRdb's protein, which comes from a much larger clone; a read error is likely, and the protein shown is translated from the DNA. The chain uses TRDV1 and TRDJ1; 10 bases map to TRDD3. This CDR3 is built from 25 residues. Germline CDR1 TSWWSYY, CDR2 QGS. Unmatched junction bases numbered 32, after V lost 4 bases and J lost 0 bases. The CDR3 region is CALGARGLSPFFWGITSGYTDKLIF. CDR3 bases: TGTGCTCTTGGGGCTCGAGGCCTTTCACCTTTTTTCTGGGGGATAACATCTGGATACACCGATAAACTCATCTTT.

On this clone: TCRdb lists the protein of a much larger clone for this DNA, which differs at residue 8, so this is likely a read error; the protein given here is translated from the DNA itself. The chain recombines TRDV1 with TRDJ1, with a weak D call TRDD2 (6 bases). Assignment of the J gene here rests on matching the DNA to germline, because TCRdb gives none. Germline V gene sequence: CDR1 TSWWSYY, CDR2 QGS. The ends were cut back, 9 bases at V and 2 bases at J, with 40 bases in the middle. The CDR3 sequence is 22 residues long. CDR3 residues: CALGKTPLFLTNLASPTDKLIF. CDR3 in DNA: TGTGCTCTCGGGAAGACCCCACTCTTCCTCACCAATTTAGCGTCTCCAACCGATAAACTCATCTTT.

This clone is medium-sized within its sample. Different DNA sequences within this sample yield the same CDR3. The chain links TRDV1 to TRDJ1, with a weak D call TRDD2 (5 bases). The germline gives CDR1 TSWWSYY, CDR2 QGS. The V end lost 1 base, the J end lost 2 bases, and 35 bases lay between the germline ends. The CDR3 consists of 23 residues. Written as DNA, the CDR3 is TGTGCTCTTGGGGAACGCCTAAATCAAGTTGTTCCAAGTTGTTTCCCTTCGACCGATAAACTCATCTTT. Translation: CALGERLNQVVPSCFPSTDKLIF.

This clone was seen more than once but under ten times. TCRdb has a much larger clone's protein, which differs at residue 11 from the translation of this DNA, likely because of a read error; what is shown is the protein translated from the DNA. The rearrangement joins TRDV2 to TRDJ1, with 7 nucleotides matching TRDD3. The CDR3 runs to 21 residues. The germline V gene has CDR1 GEAIGNYY and CDR2 EKD. Unmatched junction bases numbered 27, after V lost 4 bases and J lost 2 bases. The CDR3 DNA reads as TGTGCCTGTGATCAACGGGGGGCTACTGGGGTATACGGGTACTCTACCGATAAACTCATCTTT. Translated: CACDQRGATGVYGYSTDKLIF.

This clone was recorded a few times. TCRdb shows a much larger clone's protein in place of this DNA's translation, and the two differ at residue 19, likely through a read error; the protein shown is translated from the DNA. J is TRDJ1 and V is TRDV1, with D perhaps being TRDD2 or TRDD3 (8 bases each). TCRdb lists no J gene, so it was determined here by aligning the DNA to germline. The CDR3 sequence is 23 residues long. Germline values: CDR1 TSWWSYY, CDR2 QGS. The CDR3 reads CALGESYFLHFRWGIGYTNKLIF. For the CDR3, the DNA is TGTGCTCTTGGGGAATCTTACTTCCTACACTTCAGGTGGGGGATCGGGTACACCAATAAACTCATCTTT.

This clone was recorded many times. TCRdb pairs this DNA with a much larger clone's protein that differs at residue 10, likely a read error; the protein shown was translated from the DNA. The CDR3 DNA is TGTGCTCTTGGGGATTCGTACTGGGGGCCCACCGGAGTCTGGCCCGATAAACTCATCTTT. This translates into CALGDSYWGPTGVWPDKLIF. This chain links TRDV1 with TRDJ1; 8 bases match TRDD3. This CDR3 is built from 20 residues. Germline trimming cut 3 bases from V and 3 bases from J; bases unmatched to any gene: 21. CDR1 TSWWSYY and CDR2 QGS come from the germline V gene.

This clone was counted between two and nine times. The likely explanation is a read error, given a far larger clone one base away. Additional DNA sequences in this sample encode the identical CDR3. V is TRDV1 and J is TRDJ1, with 9 bases matching TRDD3. Germline V gene data show CDR1 as TSWWSYY and CDR2 as QGS. The CDR3 loop spans 21 amino acids. The CDR3 nucleotides read TGTGCTCTTGGGGAACGGGGCTTCCGAGGTACTGGGGGAGCGTACACCGACAAACTCATCTTT. Residues: CALGERGFRGTGGAYTDKLIF.

On this clone itself: A far larger clone is a single base away, which makes a read error likely. The J gene is TRDJ1, the V gene TRDV1; D ambiguous. The J gene, left out of TCRdb, was set here by checking the DNA against germline. Germline CDR1 and CDR2: TSWWSYY and QGS. Trimming pared 0 bases from V and 0 bases from J, leaving 17 bases between. CDR3 length: 18 amino acids. Written as DNA, the CDR3 is TGTGCTCTTGGGGAACTACCCCCGTACCGGGGTTACACCGATAAACTCATCTTT. This sequence encodes CALGELPPYRGYTDKLIF.

This clone was observed at least ten times. A far larger clone differs by one base, so this is likely a read error. The same CDR3 arises from other DNA sequences in this sample as well. The CDR3 nucleotides are TGTGCTCTTGGGAATCATTCTTGCTACTGGGGGGTACGGCAACTCATCTTT. Protein: CALGNHSCYWGVRQLIF. The rearrangement uses TRDV1 and TRDJ1; 8 bases align to TRDD3. The germline CDR1 and CDR2 sequences are TSWWSYY and QGS. The CDR3 runs to 17 residues. Trimming at V came to 5 bases and at J to 9 bases, leaving 20 bases not matched to a gene.

This clone was counted ten times or more. The protein TCRdb lists belongs to a much larger clone and differs from this DNA's translation at residue 5, which points to a read error; the protein shown is made from the DNA. The chain links TRDV2 to TRDJ1; TRDD3 matches at 12 bases. Per germline, CDR1 GEAIGNYY and CDR2 EKD. V shed 7 bases and J 4 bases; nucleotides not matched to a gene: 12. This CDR3 spans 16 amino acids. This CDR3 reads CAWGSSYWGILDKLIF. CDR3 sequence (DNA): TGTGCCTGGGGATCCTCGTACTGGGGGATACTCGATAAACTCATCTTT.

As concerns this clone: A single base is all that separates this from a far larger clone, so a read error is likely. The sample contains more than one DNA sequence encoding this CDR3. The genes are TRDV1 and TRDJ1; weak D call: TRDD3 (6 bases). The germline V gene has CDR1 TSWWSYY and CDR2 QGS. The CDR3 totals 18 residues. Trimming removed 2 bases from V and 3 bases from J, with 22 bases in between. As DNA, the CDR3 is TGTGCTCTTGGGGAAAGTCGGGTGCGTTTGGGGATTCCCGATAAACTCATCTTT. As protein: CALGESRVRLGIPDKLIF.

Turning to this clone: The protein TCRdb gives is from a much larger clone and does not agree with this DNA's translation at residue 10, likely a read error; the protein shown here comes from the DNA. The V gene is TRDV1, the J gene TRDJ1; a possible D gene is TRDD3 (5 bases). V was trimmed by 4 bases and J by 5 bases, leaving 29 bases between them. The CDR3 loop spans 19 amino acids. Germline CDR1 TSWWSYY, CDR2 QGS. CDR3 amino acids: CALGVHVGGRGPGRDKLIF. The CDR3 nucleotides read TGTGCTCTTGGGGTCCATGTAGGGGGTAGGGGACCCGGCAGGGATAAACTCATCTTT.

Notes on this clone: Translating this DNA gives a protein that differs at residue 21 from the TCRdb one, which belongs to a much larger clone; a read error is likely, and the protein shown is this translation. V gene TRAV38-2/DV8 combines with J gene TRDJ1; 13 nucleotides match TRDD3. CDR3 length equals 23 residues. Germline CDR1 reads TSESDYY; CDR2 reads QEAYKQQN. Here the CDR3 DNA reads TGTGCTTATAGGAGCGCGCGGGTCCCCAACGTACTGGGGGATACGCGTATCCCTTATAAACCCATCTTT. It translates to CAYRSARVPNVLGDTRIPYKPIF.

The J gene was recorded as TRDJ1; no V gene was called. The CDR3 contains 12 residues. The CDR3 region has the DNA TGTGCTATTGGGGAAGGGCGACATAAAAGAATCTTT. This codes for CAIGEGRHKRIF.

Turning to this clone: The protein given by TCRdb reflects a much larger clone and differs at residue 6 from this DNA's translation, likely from a read error; the protein shown is the DNA's translation. V gene TRDV2 combines with J gene TRDJ3, with 7 positions matching TRDD3. The J gene, absent from TCRdb, was called here by matching the DNA to germline. V lost 3 bases to trimming and J lost 1 base; unmatched junction nucleotides: 20. There are 22 residues in the CDR3. Germline values: CDR1 GEAIGNYY, CDR2 EKD. CDR3 bases: TGTGCCTGTGACGACATCCAATCCGAGGATACGAACTCATCCTGGGACACCCGACAGATGTTTTTC. It codes for CACDDIQSEDTNSSWDTRQMFF.

V is TRDV1 and J is TRDJ1, with 8 bases lining up with TRDD3. TCRdb records no J gene; here it was assigned by comparing the DNA to germline. Trimming took 9 bases from V and 6 from J; bases not matched to a gene: 27. There are 19 residues in the CDR3. Germline loops: CDR1 TSWWSYY, CDR2 QGS. For the CDR3, the DNA is TGTGCTCTAGAAAAGGGCACCCTTTACTGGGGGCTTGCAGGGAATAAACTCATCTTT. It is translated as CALEKGTLYWGLAGNKLIF.

This clone was seen a few times. TCRdb assigns this DNA the protein of a much larger clone, which departs from its translation at residue 19; this likely reflects a read error, and the protein shown comes from translating the DNA. The V gene corresponds to TRAV36/DV7; no J gene was called; TRDD3, the D gene given by the table, was not confirmed from the DNA. Germline V gene sequence: CDR1 VTNFRS, CDR2 LTSSGIE (reference sequence). This CDR3 has 21 amino acids. The chain's CDR3 is CAVGNSTDGDRAGGYTDKIIF. The CDR3 nucleotides are TGTGCTGTGGGGAATTCTACTGATGGGGATCGGGCGGGTGGGTACACCGATAAAATCATCTTT.